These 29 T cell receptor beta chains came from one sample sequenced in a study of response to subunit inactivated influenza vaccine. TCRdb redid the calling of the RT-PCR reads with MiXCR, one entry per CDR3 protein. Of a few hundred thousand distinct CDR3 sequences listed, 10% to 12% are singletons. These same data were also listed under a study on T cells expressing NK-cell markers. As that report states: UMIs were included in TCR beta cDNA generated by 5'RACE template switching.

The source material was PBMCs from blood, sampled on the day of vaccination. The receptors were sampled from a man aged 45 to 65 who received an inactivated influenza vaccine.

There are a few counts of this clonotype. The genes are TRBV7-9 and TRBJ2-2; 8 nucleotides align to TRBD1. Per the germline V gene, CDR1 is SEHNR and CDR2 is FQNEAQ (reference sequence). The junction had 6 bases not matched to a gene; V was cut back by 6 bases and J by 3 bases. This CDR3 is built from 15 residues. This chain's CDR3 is CASRMTGADTGELFF. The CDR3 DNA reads TGTGCCAGCAGGATGACAGGGGCCGACACCGGGGAGCTGTTTTTT.

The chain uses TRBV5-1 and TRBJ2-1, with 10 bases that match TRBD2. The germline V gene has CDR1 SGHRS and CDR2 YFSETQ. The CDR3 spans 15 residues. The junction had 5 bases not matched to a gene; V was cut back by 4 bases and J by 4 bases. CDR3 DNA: TGCGCCAGCAGCCATGGACTAGCGGAGTACAATGAGCAGTTCTTC. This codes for CASSHGLAEYNEQFF.

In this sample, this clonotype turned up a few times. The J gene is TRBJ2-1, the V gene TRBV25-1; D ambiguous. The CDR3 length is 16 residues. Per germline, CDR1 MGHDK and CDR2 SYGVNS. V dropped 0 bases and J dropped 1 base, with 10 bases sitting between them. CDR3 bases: TGTGCCAGCAGTGAATATTCGCTTCGATCCTACAATGAGCAGTTCTTC. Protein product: CASSEYSLRSYNEQFF.

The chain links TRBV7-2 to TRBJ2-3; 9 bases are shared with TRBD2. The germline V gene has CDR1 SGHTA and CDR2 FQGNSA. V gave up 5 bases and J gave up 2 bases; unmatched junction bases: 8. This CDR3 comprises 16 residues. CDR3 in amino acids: CASSPRLAESTDTQYF. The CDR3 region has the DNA TGTGCCAGCAGCCCTAGACTAGCGGAGTCCACAGATACGCAGTATTTT. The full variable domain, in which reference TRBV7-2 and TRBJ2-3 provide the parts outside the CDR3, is GAGVSQSPSNKVTEKGKDVELRCDPISGHTALYWYRQSLGQGLEFLIYFQGNSAPDKSGLPSDRFSAERTGGSVSTLTIQRTQQEDSAVYLCASSPRLAESTDTQYFGPGTRLTVL.

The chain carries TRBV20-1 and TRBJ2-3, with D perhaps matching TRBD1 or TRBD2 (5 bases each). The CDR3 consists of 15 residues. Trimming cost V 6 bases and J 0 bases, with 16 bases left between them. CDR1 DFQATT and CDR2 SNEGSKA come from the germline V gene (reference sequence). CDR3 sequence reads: CSAIAGTSSTDTQYF. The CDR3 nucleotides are TGCAGTGCCATTGCCGGGACGTCTAGCACAGATACGCAGTATTTT.

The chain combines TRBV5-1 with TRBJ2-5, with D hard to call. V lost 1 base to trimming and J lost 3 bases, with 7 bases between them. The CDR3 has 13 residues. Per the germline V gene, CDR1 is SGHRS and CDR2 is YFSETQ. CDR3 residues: CASSLYGKETQYF. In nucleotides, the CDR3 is TGCGCCAGCAGCTTGTACGGTAAAGAGACCCAGTACTTC.

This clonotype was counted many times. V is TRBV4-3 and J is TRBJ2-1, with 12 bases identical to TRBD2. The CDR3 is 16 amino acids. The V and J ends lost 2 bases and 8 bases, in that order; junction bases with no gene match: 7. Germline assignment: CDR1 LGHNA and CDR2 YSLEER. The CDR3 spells CASSQKLAGGFDEQFF. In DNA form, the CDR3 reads TGCGCCAGCAGCCAAAAACTAGCGGGGGGATTCGATGAGCAGTTCTTC.

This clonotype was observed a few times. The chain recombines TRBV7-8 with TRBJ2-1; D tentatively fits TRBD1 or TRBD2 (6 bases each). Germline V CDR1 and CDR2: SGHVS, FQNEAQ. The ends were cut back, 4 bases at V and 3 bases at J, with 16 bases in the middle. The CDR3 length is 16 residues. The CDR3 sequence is CASSYGGGGYYNEQFF. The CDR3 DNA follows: TGTGCCAGCAGCTACGGAGGGGGTGGATACTACAATGAGCAGTTCTTC.

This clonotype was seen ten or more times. The CDR3 reads CASSPAAYTDTQYF. CDR3 coding DNA: TGCGCCAGCAGCCCGGCCGCTTACACAGATACGCAGTATTTT. J is TRBJ2-3 and V is TRBV5-1; no firm D call. Trimming removed 4 bases from V and 2 bases from J, with 11 bases in between. Germline-derived CDR1 and CDR2 are SGHRS and YFSETQ. This CDR3 is built from 14 residues.

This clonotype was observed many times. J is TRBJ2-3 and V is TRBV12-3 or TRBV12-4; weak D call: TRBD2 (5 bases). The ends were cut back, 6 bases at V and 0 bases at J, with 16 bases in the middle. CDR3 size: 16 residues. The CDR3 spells CASRGEAVLSTDTQYF. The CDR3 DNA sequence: TGTGCCAGCAGGGGAGAGGCAGTCCTTAGCACAGATACGCAGTATTTT.

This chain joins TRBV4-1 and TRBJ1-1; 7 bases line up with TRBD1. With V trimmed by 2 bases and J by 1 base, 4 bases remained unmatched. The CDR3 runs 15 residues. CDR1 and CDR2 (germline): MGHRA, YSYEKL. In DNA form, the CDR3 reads TGCGCCAGCAGCCAATTACAGGGGAGGAACACTGAAGCTTTCTTT. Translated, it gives CASSQLQGRNTEAFF.

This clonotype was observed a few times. For the CDR3, the DNA is TGTGCCAGCAGCCCCGGACAACGCGAGCAGTACTTC. Its translation is CASSPGQREQYF. The J gene is TRBJ2-7, the V gene TRBV3-1; the D gene is possibly TRBD1 (5 bases). The CDR3 consists of 12 residues. Trimming removed 4 bases at V and 6 bases at J, with 10 bases between. Looked up from germline, CDR1 is LGHDT and CDR2 is YNNKEL (reference sequence).

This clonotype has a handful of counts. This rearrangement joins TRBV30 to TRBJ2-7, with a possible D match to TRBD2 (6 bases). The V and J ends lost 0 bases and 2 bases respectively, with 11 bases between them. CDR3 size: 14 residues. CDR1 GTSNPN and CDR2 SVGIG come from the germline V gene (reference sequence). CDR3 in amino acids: CAWSVGRGPYEQYF. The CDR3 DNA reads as TGTGCCTGGAGTGTAGGGCGGGGCCCCTACGAGCAGTACTTC.

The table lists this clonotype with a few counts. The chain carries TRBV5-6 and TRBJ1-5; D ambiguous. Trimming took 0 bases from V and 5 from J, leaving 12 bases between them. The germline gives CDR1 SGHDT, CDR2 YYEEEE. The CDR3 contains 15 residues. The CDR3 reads CASSLVGWSDQPQHF. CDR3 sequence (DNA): TGTGCCAGCAGCTTGGTGGGGTGGTCAGATCAGCCCCAGCATTTT. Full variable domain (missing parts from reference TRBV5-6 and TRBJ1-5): DAGVTQSPTHLIKTRGQQVTLRCSPKSGHDTVSWYQQALGQGPQFIFQYYEEEERQRGNFPDRFSGHQFPNYSSELNVNALLLGDSALYLCASSLVGWSDQPQHFGDGTRLSIL.

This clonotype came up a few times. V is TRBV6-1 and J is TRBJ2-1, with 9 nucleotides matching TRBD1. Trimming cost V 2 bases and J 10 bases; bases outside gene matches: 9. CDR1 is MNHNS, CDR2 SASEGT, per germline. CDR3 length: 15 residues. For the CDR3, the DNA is TGTGCCAGCAGTGAACCCCACGGGACAGGGACGGAGCAGTTCTTC. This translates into CASSEPHGTGTEQFF.

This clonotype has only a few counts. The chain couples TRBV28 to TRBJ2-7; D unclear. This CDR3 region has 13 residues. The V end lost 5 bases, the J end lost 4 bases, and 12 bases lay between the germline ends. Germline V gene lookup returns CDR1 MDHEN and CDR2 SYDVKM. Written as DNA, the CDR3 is TGTGCCAGCAGTATGGGATTTCCTTACGAGCAGTACTTC. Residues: CASSMGFPYEQYF.

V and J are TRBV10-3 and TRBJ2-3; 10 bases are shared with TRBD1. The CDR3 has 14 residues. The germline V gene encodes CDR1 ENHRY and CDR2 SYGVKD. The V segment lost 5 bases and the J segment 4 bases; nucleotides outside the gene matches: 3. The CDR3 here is CAISPGTGADTQYF. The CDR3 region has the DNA TGTGCCATCAGTCCCGGGACAGGGGCAGATACGCAGTATTTT.

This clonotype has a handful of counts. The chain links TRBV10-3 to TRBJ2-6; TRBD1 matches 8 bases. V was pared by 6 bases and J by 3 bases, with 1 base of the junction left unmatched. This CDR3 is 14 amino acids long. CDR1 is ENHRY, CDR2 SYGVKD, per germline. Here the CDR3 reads CAIRGQGGANVLTF. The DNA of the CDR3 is TGTGCCATCAGAGGACAGGGTGGGGCCAACGTCCTGACTTTC.

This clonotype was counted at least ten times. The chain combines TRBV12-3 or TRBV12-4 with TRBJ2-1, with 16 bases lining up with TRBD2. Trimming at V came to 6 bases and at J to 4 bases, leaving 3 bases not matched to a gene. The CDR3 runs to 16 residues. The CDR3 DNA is TGTGCCAGCAGGGGACTAGCGGGAGGGGTATACAATGAGCAGTTCTTC. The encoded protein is CASRGLAGGVYNEQFF.

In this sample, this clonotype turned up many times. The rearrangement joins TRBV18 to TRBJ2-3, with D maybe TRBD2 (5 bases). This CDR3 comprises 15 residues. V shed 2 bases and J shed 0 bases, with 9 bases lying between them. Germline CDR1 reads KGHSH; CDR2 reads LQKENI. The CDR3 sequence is CASSPLASSTDTQYF. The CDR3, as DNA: TGTGCCAGCTCACCATTAGCGTCTAGCACAGATACGCAGTATTTT.

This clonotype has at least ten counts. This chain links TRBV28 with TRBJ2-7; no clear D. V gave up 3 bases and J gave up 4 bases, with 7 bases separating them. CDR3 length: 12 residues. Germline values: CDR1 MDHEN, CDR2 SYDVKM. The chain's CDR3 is CASSLVVYEQYF. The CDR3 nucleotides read TGTGCCAGCAGTTTGGTGGTATACGAGCAGTACTTC.

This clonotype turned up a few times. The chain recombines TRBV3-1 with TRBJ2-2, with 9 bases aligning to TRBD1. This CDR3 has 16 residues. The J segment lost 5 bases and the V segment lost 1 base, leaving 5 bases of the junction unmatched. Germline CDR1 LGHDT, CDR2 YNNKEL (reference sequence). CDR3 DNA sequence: TGTGCCAGCAGCCAAGGTTATGGGACAGGGACCGGGGAGCTGTTTTTT. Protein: CASSQGYGTGTGELFF.

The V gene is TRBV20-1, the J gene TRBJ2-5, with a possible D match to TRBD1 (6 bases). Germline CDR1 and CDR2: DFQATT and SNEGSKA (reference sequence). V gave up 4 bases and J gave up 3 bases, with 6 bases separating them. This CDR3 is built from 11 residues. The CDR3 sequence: CSANREETQYF. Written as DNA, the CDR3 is TGCAGTGCTAACAGGGAAGAGACCCAGTACTTC.

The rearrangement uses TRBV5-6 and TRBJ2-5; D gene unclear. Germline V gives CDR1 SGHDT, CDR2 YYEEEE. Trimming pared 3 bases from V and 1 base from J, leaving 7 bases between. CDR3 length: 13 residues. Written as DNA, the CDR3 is TGTGCCAGCAGCTCCACCCTCCAAGAGACCCAGTACTTC. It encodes CASSSTLQETQYF.

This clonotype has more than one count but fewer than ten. The chain's CDR3 is CASSWGQMGETQYF. As DNA, the CDR3 is TGCGCCAGCAGCTGGGGACAGATGGGGGAGACCCAGTACTTC. The V gene is TRBV5-1, the J gene TRBJ2-5; the match to TRBD1 covers 7 bases. This CDR3 has 14 amino acids. Germline V CDR1 and CDR2: SGHRS, YFSETQ. After removal of 3 bases from V and 5 bases from J, the junction contained 7 bases not matched to a gene.

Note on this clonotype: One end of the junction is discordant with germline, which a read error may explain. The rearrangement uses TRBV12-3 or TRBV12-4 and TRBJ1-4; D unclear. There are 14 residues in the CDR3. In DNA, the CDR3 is TGTGCCTGCAGTTCCCAACCACGATCTGAAAAACTGTTTTTT. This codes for CACSSQPRSEKLFF.

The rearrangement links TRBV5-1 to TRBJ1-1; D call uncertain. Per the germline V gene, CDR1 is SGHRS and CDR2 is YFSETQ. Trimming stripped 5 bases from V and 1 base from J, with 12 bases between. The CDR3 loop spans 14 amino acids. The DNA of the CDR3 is TGCGCCAGCAGTAAAACGACGGAGAACACTGAAGCTTTCTTT. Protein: CASSKTTENTEAFF.

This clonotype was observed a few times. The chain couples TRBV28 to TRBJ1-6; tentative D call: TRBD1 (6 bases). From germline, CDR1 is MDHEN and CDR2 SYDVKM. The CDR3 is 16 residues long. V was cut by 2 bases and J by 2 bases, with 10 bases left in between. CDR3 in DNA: TGTGCCAGCAGTTTAGACAGGATGACCTATAATTCACCCCTCCACTTT. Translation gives CASSLDRMTYNSPLHF. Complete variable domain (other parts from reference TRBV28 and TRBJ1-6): DVKVTQSSRYLVKRTGEKVFLECVQDMDHENMFWYRQDPGLGLRLIYFSYDVKMKEKGDIPEGYSVSREKKERFSLILESASTNQTSMYLCASSLDRMTYNSPLHFGNGTRLTVT.

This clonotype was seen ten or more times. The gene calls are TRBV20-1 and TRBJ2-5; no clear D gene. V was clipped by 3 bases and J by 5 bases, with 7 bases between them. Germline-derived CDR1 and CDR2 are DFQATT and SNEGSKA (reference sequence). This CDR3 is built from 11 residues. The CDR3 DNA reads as TGCAGTGCTAGTTTCTGGGAGACCCAGTACTTC. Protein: CSASFWETQYF.